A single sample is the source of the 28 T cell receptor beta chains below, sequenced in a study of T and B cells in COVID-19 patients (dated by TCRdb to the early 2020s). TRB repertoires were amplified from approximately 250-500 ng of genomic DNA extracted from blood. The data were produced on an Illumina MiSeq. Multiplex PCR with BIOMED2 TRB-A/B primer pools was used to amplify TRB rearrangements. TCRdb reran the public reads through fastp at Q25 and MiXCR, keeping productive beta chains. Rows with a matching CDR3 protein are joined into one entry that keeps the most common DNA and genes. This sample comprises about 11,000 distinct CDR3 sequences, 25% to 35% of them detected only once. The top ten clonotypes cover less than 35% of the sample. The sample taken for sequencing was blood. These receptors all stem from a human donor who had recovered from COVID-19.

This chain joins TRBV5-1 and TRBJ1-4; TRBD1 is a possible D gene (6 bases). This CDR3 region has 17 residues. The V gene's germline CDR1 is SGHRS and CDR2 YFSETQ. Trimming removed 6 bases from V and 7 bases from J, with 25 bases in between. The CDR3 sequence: CASKGRVLGARGEKLFF. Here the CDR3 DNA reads TGCGCCAGCAAGGGCAGGGTGTTGGGGGCCCGGGGTGAAAAACTGTTTTTT.

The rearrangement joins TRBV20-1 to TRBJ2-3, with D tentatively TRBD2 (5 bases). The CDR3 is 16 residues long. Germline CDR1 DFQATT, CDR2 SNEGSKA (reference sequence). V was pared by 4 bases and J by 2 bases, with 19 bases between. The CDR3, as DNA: TGCAGTGCTATTCTACCCCGGGGAAGGGACACAGATACGCAGTATTTT. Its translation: CSAILPRGRDTDTQYF.

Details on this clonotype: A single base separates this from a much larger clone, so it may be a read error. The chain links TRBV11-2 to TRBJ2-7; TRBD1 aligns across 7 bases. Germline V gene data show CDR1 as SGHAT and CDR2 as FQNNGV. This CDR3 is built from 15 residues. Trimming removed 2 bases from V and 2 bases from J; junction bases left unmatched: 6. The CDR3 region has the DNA TGTGCCAGCAGCTTAAGACAGGGTTCCACCTACGAGCAGTACGTC. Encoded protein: CASSLRQGSTYEQYV.

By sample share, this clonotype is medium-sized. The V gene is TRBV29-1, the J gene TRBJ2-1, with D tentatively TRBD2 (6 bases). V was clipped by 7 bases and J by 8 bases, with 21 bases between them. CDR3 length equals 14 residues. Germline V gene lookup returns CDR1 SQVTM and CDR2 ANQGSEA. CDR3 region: CSAEVAARGDEQFF. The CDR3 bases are TGCAGCGCCGAGGTAGCGGCCCGCGGAGATGAGCAGTTCTTC.

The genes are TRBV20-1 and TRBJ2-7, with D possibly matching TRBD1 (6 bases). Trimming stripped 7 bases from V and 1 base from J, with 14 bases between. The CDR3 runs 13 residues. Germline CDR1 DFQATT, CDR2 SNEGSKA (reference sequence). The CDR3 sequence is CSVNRVVSYEQYF. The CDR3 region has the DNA TGCAGTGTTAACAGGGTCGTATCCTACGAGCAGTACTTC.

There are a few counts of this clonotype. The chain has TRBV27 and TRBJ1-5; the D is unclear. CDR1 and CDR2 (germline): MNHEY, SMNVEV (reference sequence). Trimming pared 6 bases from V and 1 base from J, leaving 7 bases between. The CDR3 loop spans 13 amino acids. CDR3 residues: CASSLLSNQPQHF. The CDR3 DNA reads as TGTGCCAGCAGCCTTTTAAGCAATCAGCCCCAGCATTTT.

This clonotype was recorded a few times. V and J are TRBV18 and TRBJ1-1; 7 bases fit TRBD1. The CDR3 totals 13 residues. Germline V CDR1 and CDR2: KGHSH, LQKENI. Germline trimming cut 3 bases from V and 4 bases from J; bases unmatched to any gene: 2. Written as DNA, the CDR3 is TGTGCCAGCTCACCCCGGACAGGCACTGAAGCTTTCTTT. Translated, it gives CASSPRTGTEAFF.

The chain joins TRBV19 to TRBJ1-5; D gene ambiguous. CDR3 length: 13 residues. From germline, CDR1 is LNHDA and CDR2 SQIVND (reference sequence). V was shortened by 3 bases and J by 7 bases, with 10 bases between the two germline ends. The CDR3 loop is CASSMEAAQPQHF. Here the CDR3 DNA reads TGTGCCAGTAGTATGGAGGCGGCACAGCCCCAGCATTTT.

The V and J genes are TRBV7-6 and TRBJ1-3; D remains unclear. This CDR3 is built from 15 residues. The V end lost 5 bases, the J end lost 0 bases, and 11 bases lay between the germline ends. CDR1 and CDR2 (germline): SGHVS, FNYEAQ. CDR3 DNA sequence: TGTGCCAGCAGCCCGGACGGTATCTCTGGAAACACCATATATTTT. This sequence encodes CASSPDGISGNTIYF.

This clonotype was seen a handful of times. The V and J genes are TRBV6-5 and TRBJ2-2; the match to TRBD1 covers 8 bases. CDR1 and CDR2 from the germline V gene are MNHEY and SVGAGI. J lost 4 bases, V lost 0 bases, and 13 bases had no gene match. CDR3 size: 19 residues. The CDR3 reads CASSYSKFSGGLATGELFF. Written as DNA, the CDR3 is TGTGCCAGCAGTTACTCGAAATTTTCAGGGGGCCTTGCCACCGGGGAGCTGTTTTTT.

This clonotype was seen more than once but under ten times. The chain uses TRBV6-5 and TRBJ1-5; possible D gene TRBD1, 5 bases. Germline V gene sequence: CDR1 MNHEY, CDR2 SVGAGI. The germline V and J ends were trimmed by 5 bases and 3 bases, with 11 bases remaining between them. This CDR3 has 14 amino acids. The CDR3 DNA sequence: TGTGCCAGCAGTCCGCGGGGCATCAATCAGCCCCAGCATTTT. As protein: CASSPRGINQPQHF.

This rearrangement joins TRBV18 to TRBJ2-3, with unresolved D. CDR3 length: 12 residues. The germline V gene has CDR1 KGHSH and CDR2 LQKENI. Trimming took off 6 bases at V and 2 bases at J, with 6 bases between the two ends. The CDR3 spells CASSISTDTQYF. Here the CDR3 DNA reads TGTGCCAGCTCGATTTCCACAGATACGCAGTATTTT.

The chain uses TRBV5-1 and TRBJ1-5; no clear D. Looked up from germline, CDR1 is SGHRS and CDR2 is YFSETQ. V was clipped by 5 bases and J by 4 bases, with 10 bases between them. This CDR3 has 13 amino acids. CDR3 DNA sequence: TGCGCCAGCAGTGTTTTTCCAAATCAGCCCCAGCATTTT. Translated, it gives CASSVFPNQPQHF.

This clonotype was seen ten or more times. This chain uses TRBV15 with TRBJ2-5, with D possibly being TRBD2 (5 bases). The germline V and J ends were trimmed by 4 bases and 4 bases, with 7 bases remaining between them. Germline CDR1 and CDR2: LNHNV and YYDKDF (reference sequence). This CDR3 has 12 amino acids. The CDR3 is CATSNSVETQYF. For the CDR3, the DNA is TGTGCCACCAGCAATAGCGTAGAGACCCAGTACTTC. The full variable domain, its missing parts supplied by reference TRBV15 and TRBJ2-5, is DAMVIQNPRYQVTQFGKPVTLSCSQTLNHNVMYWYQQKSSQAPKLLFHYYDKDFNNEADTPDNFQSRRPNTSFCFLDIRSPGLGDTAMYLCATSNSVETQYFGPGTRLLVL.

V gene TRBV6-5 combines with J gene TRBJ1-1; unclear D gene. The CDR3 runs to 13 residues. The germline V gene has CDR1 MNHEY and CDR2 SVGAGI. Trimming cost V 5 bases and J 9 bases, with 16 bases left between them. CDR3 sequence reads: CASSVYVQDQAFF. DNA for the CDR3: TGTGCCAGCAGTGTTTACGTTCAGGACCAAGCTTTCTTT.

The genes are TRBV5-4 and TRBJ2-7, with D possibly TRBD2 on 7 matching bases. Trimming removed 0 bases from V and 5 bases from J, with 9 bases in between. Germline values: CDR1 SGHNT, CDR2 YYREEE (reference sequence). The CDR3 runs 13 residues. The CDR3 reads CASSLVGGDEQYF. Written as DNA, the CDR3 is TGTGCCAGCAGCTTGGTAGGGGGGGACGAGCAGTACTTC.

CDR3 region: CASSLGQNSGNTIYF. The CDR3 DNA sequence: TGCGCCAGCAGCTTGGGCCAGAACTCTGGAAACACCATATATTTT. The rearrangement joins TRBV5-1 to TRBJ1-3; no definite D call. Germline loops: CDR1 SGHRS, CDR2 YFSETQ. The length of the CDR3 is 15 residues. Trimming pared 0 bases from V and 0 bases from J, leaving 7 bases between.

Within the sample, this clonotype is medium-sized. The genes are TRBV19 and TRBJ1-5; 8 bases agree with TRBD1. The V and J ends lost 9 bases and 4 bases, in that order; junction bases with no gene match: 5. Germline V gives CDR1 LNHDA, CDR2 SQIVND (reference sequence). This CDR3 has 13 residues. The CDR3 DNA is TGTGCCAGCAGGGACAGGTGGAATCAGCCCCAGCATTTT. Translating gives CASRDRWNQPQHF.

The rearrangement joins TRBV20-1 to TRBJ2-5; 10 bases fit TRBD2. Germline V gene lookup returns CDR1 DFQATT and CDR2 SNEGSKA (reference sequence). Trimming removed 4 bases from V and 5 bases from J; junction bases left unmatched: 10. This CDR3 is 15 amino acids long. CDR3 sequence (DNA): TGCAGTGCTAAGGCTAGCGGGAGTCGGCAGGAGACCCAGTACTTC. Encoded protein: CSAKASGSRQETQYF.

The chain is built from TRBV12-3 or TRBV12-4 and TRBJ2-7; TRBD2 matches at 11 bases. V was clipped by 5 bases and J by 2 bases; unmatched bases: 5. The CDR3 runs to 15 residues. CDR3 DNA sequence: TGTGCCAGCAGTCCCGGGACTAGCGGCCCCTACGAGCAGTACTTC. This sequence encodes CASSPGTSGPYEQYF.

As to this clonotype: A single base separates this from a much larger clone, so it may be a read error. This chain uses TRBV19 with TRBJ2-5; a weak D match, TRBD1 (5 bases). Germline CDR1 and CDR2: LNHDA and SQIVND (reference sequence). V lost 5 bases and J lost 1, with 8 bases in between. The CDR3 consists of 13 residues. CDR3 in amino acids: CASSVGVQETQYF. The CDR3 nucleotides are TGTGCCAGTAGTGTAGGGGTCCAAGAGACCCAGTACTTC.

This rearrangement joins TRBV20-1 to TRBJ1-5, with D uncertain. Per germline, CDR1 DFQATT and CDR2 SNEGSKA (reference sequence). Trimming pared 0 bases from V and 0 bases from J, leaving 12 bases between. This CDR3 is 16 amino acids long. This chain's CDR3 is CSARDGTVASNQPQHF. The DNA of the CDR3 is TGCAGTGCTAGAGATGGAACGGTTGCTAGCAATCAGCCCCAGCATTTT.

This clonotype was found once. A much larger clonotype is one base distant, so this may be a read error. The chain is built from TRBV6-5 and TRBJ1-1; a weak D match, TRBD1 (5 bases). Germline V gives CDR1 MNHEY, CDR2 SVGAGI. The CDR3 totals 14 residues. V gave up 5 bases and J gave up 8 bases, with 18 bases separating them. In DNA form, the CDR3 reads TGTGCCAGCAGTAGCGCAGGGAAACGGAAAGAAGCTTTCTTT. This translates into CASSSAGKRKEAFF.

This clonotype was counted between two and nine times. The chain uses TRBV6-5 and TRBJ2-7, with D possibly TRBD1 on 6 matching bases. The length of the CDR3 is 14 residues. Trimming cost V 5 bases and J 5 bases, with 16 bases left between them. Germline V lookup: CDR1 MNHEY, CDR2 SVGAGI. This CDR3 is CASSEAWGPHEQYF. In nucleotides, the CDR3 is TGTGCCAGCAGTGAAGCCTGGGGGCCCCACGAGCAGTACTTC.

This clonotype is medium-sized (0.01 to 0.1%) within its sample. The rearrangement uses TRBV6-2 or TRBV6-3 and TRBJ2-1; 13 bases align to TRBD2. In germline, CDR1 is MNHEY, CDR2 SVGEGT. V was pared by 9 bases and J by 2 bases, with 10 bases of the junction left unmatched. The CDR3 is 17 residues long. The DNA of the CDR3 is TGTGCCAGTTCCGGGACTAGCGGGACAAAAACCTACAATGAGCAGTTCTTC. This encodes CASSGTSGTKTYNEQFF.

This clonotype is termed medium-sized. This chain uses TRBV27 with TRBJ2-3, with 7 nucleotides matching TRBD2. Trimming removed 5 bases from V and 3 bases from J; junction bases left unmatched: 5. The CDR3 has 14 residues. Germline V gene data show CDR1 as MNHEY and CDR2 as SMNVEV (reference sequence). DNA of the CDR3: TGTGCCAGCAGTAACCGGCGGGAGACAGATACGCAGTATTTT. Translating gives CASSNRRETDTQYF.

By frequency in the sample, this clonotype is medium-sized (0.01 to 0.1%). In DNA form, the CDR3 reads TGTGCCAGTAGATCCGACAGTTACAATGAGCAGTTCTTC. Encoded protein: CASRSDSYNEQFF. The chain links TRBV19 to TRBJ2-1, with D tentatively TRBD1 (5 bases). This CDR3 region has 13 residues. V was clipped by 6 bases and J by 4 bases, with 10 bases between them. CDR1 and CDR2 from the germline V gene are LNHDA and SQIVND (reference sequence).

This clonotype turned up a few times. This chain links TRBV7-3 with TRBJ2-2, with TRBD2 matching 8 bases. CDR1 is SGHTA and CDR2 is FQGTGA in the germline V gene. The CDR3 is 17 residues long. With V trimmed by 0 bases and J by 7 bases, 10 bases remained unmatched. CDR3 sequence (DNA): TGTGCCAGCAGCTTAACCGGAAGCGGGAGTATCGGCGGGGAGCTGTTTTTT. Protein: CASSLTGSGSIGGELFF.